These T cell receptor beta chains were read from a single sample in a study of cytotoxic CD8 clonotypes in ibrutinib-treated CLL. Sequencing was performed with immunoSEQ multiplex PCR; in TCRdb, only in-frame clones are kept and a portion is missing. The table lists some 46,000 clones, roughly two thirds of them singletons. The sequencing here drew on PBMCs, taken after 12 months of ibrutinib treatment. The receptors derive from a human donor with chronic lymphocytic leukemia. The CDR3 runs from the conserved cysteine through the conserved F or W. The D gene is left open where the match is weak. The listing skips clone size in some rows; elsewhere it reads once, few, many or a size class.

CDR3aa: CASSQDRAAYEQYF
CDR3nt: TGCGCCAGCAGCCAAGACCGGGCGGCCTACGAGCAGTACTTC
d_gene: .
v_gene: TRBV4-3
abundance: few
j_gene: TRBJ2-7

CDR3aa: CASSQKQGAEQYF
CDR3nt: TGTGCCAGCTCACAAAAACAGGGGGCCGAGCAGTACTTC
d_gene: TRBD1
v_gene: TRBV18
abundance: once
j_gene: TRBJ2-7

CDR3aa: CASSFPTGWGRLSNQPQHF
CDR3nt: TGTGCCAGCAGCTTCCCGACAGGGTGGGGACGGCTCAGCAATCAGCCCCAGCATTTT
d_gene: TRBD1
v_gene: TRBV5-4
abundance: .
j_gene: TRBJ1-5

CDR3aa: CASGSPGLAGPIEAKNIQYF
CDR3nt: TGTGCTAGTGGTTCGCCGGGACTAGCGGGACCAATAGAGGCCAAAAACATTCAGTACTTC
d_gene: TRBD2
v_gene: TRBV12-5
abundance: .
j_gene: TRBJ2-4

CDR3aa: CASSTTSGHTGELFF
CDR3nt: TGTGCCAGCAGCACGACTAGCGGGCACACCGGGGAGCTGTTTTTT
d_gene: TRBD2
v_gene: TRBV6-6
abundance: .
j_gene: TRBJ2-2

CDR3aa: CASSFSVDYEQYF
CDR3nt: TGTGCCAGCAGCTTTTCTGTCGACTACGAGCAGTACTTC
d_gene: .
v_gene: TRBV11-2
abundance: .
j_gene: TRBJ2-7

CDR3aa: CASSSAGGPGEQYF
CDR3nt: TGTGCCAGCAGCTCAGCGGGAGGGCCAGGCGAGCAGTACTTC
d_gene: TRBD2
v_gene: TRBV7-6
abundance: few
j_gene: TRBJ2-7

CDR3aa: CASSQDRALTEAFF
CDR3nt: TGCGCCAGCAGCCAAGATAGGGCTCTCACTGAAGCTTTCTTT
d_gene: .
v_gene: TRBV4-3
abundance: .
j_gene: TRBJ1-1

CDR3aa: CASSLQDRGVMNEKLFF
CDR3nt: TGTGCCAGCAGTTTGCAGGACAGGGGCGTTATGAATGAAAAACTGTTTTTT
d_gene: TRBD1
v_gene: TRBV28
abundance: .
j_gene: TRBJ1-4

CDR3aa: CASSKDHSYSGNTIYF
CDR3nt: TGTGCCAGCAGTAAAGACCACAGTTACTCTGGAAACACCATATATTTT
d_gene: .
v_gene: TRBV6-1
abundance: .
j_gene: TRBJ1-3

CDR3aa: CASSLIPLAGATEQYF
CDR3nt: TGTGCCAGCAGCTTAATACCCCTAGCGGGTGCGACCGAGCAGTACTTC
d_gene: TRBD2
v_gene: TRBV7-2
abundance: .
j_gene: TRBJ2-7

CDR3aa: CASSRLQAQESGYTF
CDR3nt: TGCGCCAGCAGCCGACTCCAGGCCCAAGAGAGTGGCTACACCTTC
d_gene: .
v_gene: TRBV5-1
abundance: once
j_gene: TRBJ1-2

CDR3aa: CATWTAASPQYF
CDR3nt: TGTGCCACCTGGACTGCCGCGAGTCCGCAGTATTTT
d_gene: .
v_gene: TRBV6-1
abundance: .
j_gene: TRBJ2-3

CDR3aa: CASSLDLGDGYTF
CDR3nt: TGTGCCAGCAGCTTAGATCTGGGGGACGGCTACACCTTC
d_gene: .
v_gene: TRBV11-2
abundance: .
j_gene: TRBJ1-2

CDR3aa: CASSSSSVVSLNTEAFF
CDR3nt: TGTGCCAGCAGTTCCAGCTCGGTGGTCTCGCTGAACACTGAAGCTTTCTTT
d_gene: .
v_gene: TRBV27
abundance: .
j_gene: TRBJ1-1

CDR3aa: CASSLLGGGRLNSNQPQHF
CDR3nt: TGTGCCAGCAGTTTATTAGGGGGGGGCAGATTAAATAGCAATCAGCCCCAGCATTTT
d_gene: .
v_gene: TRBV28
abundance: .
j_gene: TRBJ1-5

CDR3aa: CASSKPGLAASTEQYF
CDR3nt: TGTGCCAGCAGCAAACCGGGACTAGCGGCTTCTACGGAGCAGTACTTC
d_gene: TRBD2
v_gene: TRBV5-6
abundance: .
j_gene: TRBJ2-7

CDR3aa: CASSTGQALSGTEAFF
CDR3nt: TGCGCCAGCAGCACTGGACAGGCGTTATCAGGAACTGAAGCTTTCTTT
d_gene: TRBD1
v_gene: TRBV5-1
abundance: .
j_gene: TRBJ1-1

CDR3aa: CASSHQTRQETQYF
CDR3nt: TGTGCCAGCAGTCACCAGACCCGCCAAGAGACCCAGTACTTC
d_gene: .
v_gene: TRBV6-5
abundance: .
j_gene: TRBJ2-5

CDR3aa: CASSLLLVEQFF
CDR3nt: TGTGCCAGCAGTTTGCTCCTTGTTGAGCAGTTCTTC
d_gene: .
v_gene: TRBV6-6
abundance: .
j_gene: TRBJ2-1

CDR3aa: CASSRGLAEAGELFF
CDR3nt: TGTGCCAGCAGCCGAGGACTAGCGGAAGCCGGGGAGCTGTTTTTT
d_gene: TRBD2
v_gene: TRBV7-2
abundance: .
j_gene: TRBJ2-2

CDR3aa: CASSGHGRANEQFF
CDR3nt: TGTGCCAGCAGCGGACATGGACGAGCCAATGAGCAGTTCTTC
d_gene: .
v_gene: TRBV7-8
abundance: .
j_gene: TRBJ2-1

CDR3aa: CASSSKGAEAKNIQYF
CDR3nt: TGTGCCAGCAGCTCAAAAGGAGCGGAAGCCAAAAACATTCAGTACTTC
d_gene: .
v_gene: TRBV5-4
abundance: .
j_gene: TRBJ2-4

CDR3aa: CASSLTAGTYEQYF
CDR3nt: TGTGCCAGCAGCTTAACCGCGGGCACCTACGAGCAGTACTTC
d_gene: .
v_gene: TRBV7-9
abundance: few
j_gene: TRBJ2-7

CDR3aa: CASSISQGAGQPQHF
CDR3nt: TGTGCCAGTAGTATCTCCCAGGGGGCCGGTCAGCCCCAGCATTTT
d_gene: TRBD1
v_gene: TRBV19
abundance: few
j_gene: TRBJ1-5

CDR3aa: CASSERTALPYEQYF
CDR3nt: TGTGCCAGCAGTGAGCGGACAGCCCTCCCCTACGAGCAGTACTTC
d_gene: .
v_gene: TRBV6-1
abundance: .
j_gene: TRBJ2-7

CDR3aa: CAISAQLYGYTF
CDR3nt: TGTGCCATCAGTGCACAGCTCTATGGCTACACCTTC
d_gene: .
v_gene: TRBV10-3
abundance: .
j_gene: TRBJ1-2

CDR3aa: CASSAGQGSVRGYTF
CDR3nt: TGTGCCAGCTCTGCGGGACAGGGAAGTGTTCGTGGCTACACCTTC
d_gene: TRBD1
v_gene: TRBV18
abundance: .
j_gene: TRBJ1-2

CDR3aa: CASSLGLSVGEQFF
CDR3nt: TGTGCCAGCAGCTTAGGTCTTTCTGTGGGGGAGCAGTTCTTC
d_gene: .
v_gene: TRBV11-3
abundance: once
j_gene: TRBJ2-1

CDR3aa: CASKRGLADNQETQYF
CDR3nt: TGTGCCAGCAAGAGAGGACTAGCGGATAACCAAGAGACCCAGTACTTC
d_gene: TRBD2
v_gene: TRBV2
abundance: .
j_gene: TRBJ2-5

CDR3aa: CASSQEGVSGNTIYF
CDR3nt: TGCGCCAGCAGCCAAGAAGGCGTTTCTGGAAACACCATATATTTT
d_gene: .
v_gene: TRBV4-1
abundance: .
j_gene: TRBJ1-3

CDR3aa: CASSSRRRGGSYNEQFF
CDR3nt: TGTGCCAGCAGCTCACGCCGGCGGGGGGGCTCCTACAATGAGCAGTTCTTC
d_gene: TRBD2
v_gene: TRBV7-2
abundance: .
j_gene: TRBJ2-1

CDR3aa: CASRVDRAMNTEAFF
CDR3nt: TGTGCCAGCAGGGTCGACAGAGCGATGAACACTGAAGCTTTCTTT
d_gene: .
v_gene: TRBV6-1
abundance: once
j_gene: TRBJ1-1

CDR3aa: CASSLWADGNTIYF
CDR3nt: TGTGCCAGCAGTTTATGGGCGGACGGAAACACCATATATTTT
d_gene: .
v_gene: TRBV27
abundance: .
j_gene: TRBJ1-3

CDR3aa: CASSLAGTEAFF
CDR3nt: TGTGCCAGCAGCTTAGCGGGCACTGAAGCTTTCTTT
d_gene: .
v_gene: TRBV7-8
abundance: .
j_gene: TRBJ1-1

CDR3aa: CASSEALRLEQFF
CDR3nt: TGTGCCAGCAGTGAAGCGCTTCGACTAGAGCAGTTCTTC
d_gene: .
v_gene: TRBV2
abundance: .
j_gene: TRBJ2-1

CDR3aa: CASSPYMGTEAFF
CDR3nt: TGTGCCAGCAGCCCATACATGGGAACTGAAGCTTTCTTT
d_gene: .
v_gene: TRBV11-1
abundance: once
j_gene: TRBJ1-1

CDR3aa: CASSLWGAGETQYF
CDR3nt: TGTGCCAGCAGTTTATGGGGGGCCGGGGAGACCCAGTACTTC
d_gene: .
v_gene: TRBV27
abundance: .
j_gene: TRBJ2-5